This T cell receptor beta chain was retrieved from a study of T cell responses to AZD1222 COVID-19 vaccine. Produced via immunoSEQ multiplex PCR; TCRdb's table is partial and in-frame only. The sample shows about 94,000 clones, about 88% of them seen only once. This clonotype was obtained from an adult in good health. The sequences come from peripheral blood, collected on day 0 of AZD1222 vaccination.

The CDR3 DNA reads TGTGCCAGCAGTTTCCGTGAGCAGTTCTTC. This sequence encodes CASSFREQFF. This rearrangement joins TRBV28 to TRBJ2-1, with D unclear. The V end lost 3 bases, the J end lost 9 bases, and 3 bases lay between the germline ends. Germline CDR1 MDHEN, CDR2 SYDVKM. The CDR3 contains 10 residues.